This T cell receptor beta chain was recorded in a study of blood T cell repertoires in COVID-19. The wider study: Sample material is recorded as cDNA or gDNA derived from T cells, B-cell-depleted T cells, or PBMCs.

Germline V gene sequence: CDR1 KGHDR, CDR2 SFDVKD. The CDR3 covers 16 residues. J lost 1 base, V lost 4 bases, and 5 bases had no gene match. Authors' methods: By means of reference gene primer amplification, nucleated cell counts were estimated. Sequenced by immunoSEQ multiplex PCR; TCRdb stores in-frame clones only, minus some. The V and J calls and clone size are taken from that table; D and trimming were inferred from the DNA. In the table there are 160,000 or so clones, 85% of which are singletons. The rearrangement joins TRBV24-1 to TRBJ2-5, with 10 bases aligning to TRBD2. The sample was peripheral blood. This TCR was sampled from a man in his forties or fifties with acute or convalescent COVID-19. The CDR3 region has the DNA TGTGCCACCAGTGAGCCACTAGCGGGGACCCAAGAGACCCAGTACTTC. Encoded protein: CATSEPLAGTQETQYF.